The 27 T cell receptor beta chains given below trace back to one sample, sequenced in a study of blood T cell repertoires in COVID-19. Measured with immunoSEQ multiplex PCR; TCRdb has only the in-frame clones, and not every one. This sample has about 180,000 clones, with around 80% found just once. The sample taken for sequencing was peripheral blood. These receptors were taken from a woman over 75 with COVID-19, enrolled during active disease.

The chain is built from TRBV28 and TRBJ1-2; D is ambiguous. Germline CDR1 is MDHEN and CDR2 is SYDVKM. CDR3 length: 11 amino acids. The V end lost 3 bases, the J end lost 4 bases, and 3 bases lay between the germline ends. CDR3 sequence: CASSFLYGYTF. The CDR3 region has the DNA TGTGCCAGCAGTTTCCTCTATGGCTACACCTTC.

The J gene is TRBJ2-2, the V gene TRBV5-5; TRBD2 might be the D (6 bases). The V and J ends lost 4 bases and 6 bases respectively, with 22 bases between them. CDR1 is SGHKS, CDR2 YYEKEE, per germline (reference sequence). The CDR3 contains 17 residues. DNA of the CDR3: TGTGCCAGCAGCAGGAGGGAGAAAGGGGATCTCGCCGGGGAGCTGTTTTTT. Amino acid sequence: CASSRREKGDLAGELFF.

This clone appeared a single time. This chain joins TRBV28 and TRBJ2-1; D is possibly TRBD2 (6 bases). Trimming pared 2 bases from V and 6 bases from J, leaving 8 bases between. CDR3 length: 13 residues. Germline CDR1 is MDHEN and CDR2 is SYDVKM. The CDR3 nucleotides read TGTGCCAGCAGTTTAGGAGGGATCAATGAGCAGTTCTTC. Residues: CASSLGGINEQFF.

The rearrangement links TRBV7-3 to TRBJ2-7; possibly TRBD1 for D (6 bases). Germline CDR1 reads SGHTA; CDR2 reads FQGTGA. V lost 3 bases, J lost 5 bases, and 11 bases lay in between. The CDR3 extends over 13 amino acids. The CDR3 DNA reads as TGTGCCAGCAGCTTCCAGGGGAGCGACGAGCAGTACTTC. This encodes CASSFQGSDEQYF. Supplemented by reference TRBV7-3 and TRBJ2-7, the full variable domain reads GAGVSQTPSNKVTEKGKYVELRCDPISGHTALYWYRQSLGQGPEFLIYFQGTGAADDSGLPNDRFFAVRPEGSVSTLKIQRTERGDSAVYLCASSFQGSDEQYFGPGTRLTVT.

The sample holds a few counts of this clone. CDR3 loop: CASSSSGTSLPYEQYF. CDR3 bases: TGTGCCAGCAGTTCTAGCGGTACGTCACTCCCCTACGAGCAGTACTTC. The chain has TRBV27 and TRBJ2-7; 7 bases are shared with TRBD2. Unmatched junction bases numbered 11, after V lost 4 bases and J lost 2 bases. CDR1 and CDR2 from the germline V gene are MNHEY and SMNVEV (reference sequence). The CDR3 is made up of 16 amino acids.

The chain uses TRBV2 and TRBJ2-7, with 12 bases that match TRBD2. The CDR3 is made up of 15 amino acids. CDR1 is SNHLY and CDR2 is FYNNEI in the germline V gene. After removal of 6 bases from V and 3 bases from J, the junction contained 6 bases not matched to a gene. CDR3 sequence (DNA): TGTGCCAGCAGCTTAGGACTAGCGGGACTCTACGAGCAGTACTTC. Translated: CASSLGLAGLYEQYF.

The chain combines TRBV6-5 with TRBJ1-2; unclear D gene. Germline V lookup: CDR1 MNHEY, CDR2 SVGAGI. The V gene lost 4 bases and the J gene lost 4 bases, with 13 bases spanning the gap. CDR3 length: 14 amino acids. CDR3 amino acids: CASSSFSEGYGYTF. DNA for the CDR3: TGTGCCAGCAGTTCCTTCTCAGAGGGCTATGGCTACACCTTC.

V usage is TRBV3-1 (or the pseudogene TRBV3-2) and J usage is TRBJ2-7, with a tentative D call TRBD2 (5 bases). This CDR3 is built from 12 residues. Trimming took off 4 bases at V and 9 bases at J, with 13 bases between the two ends. The germline gives CDR1 LGHDT, CDR2 YNNKEL (reference sequence). The CDR3 DNA sequence: TGTGCCAGCAGCCGGACCGGTCGGGGGCAGTACTTC. It codes for CASSRTGRGQYF.

This chain connects TRBV28 to TRBJ1-6; possibly TRBD1 for D (5 bases). In germline, CDR1 is MDHEN, CDR2 SYDVKM. The CDR3 covers 14 residues. The ends were cut back, 6 bases at V and 5 bases at J, with 11 bases in the middle. The CDR3 DNA is TGTGCCAGCAGCTGGGGGGGTAATAATTCACCCCTCCACTTT. This translates into CASSWGGNNSPLHF.

V and J are TRBV6-2 or TRBV6-3 and TRBJ2-2, with a possible D match to TRBD2 (6 bases). The CDR3 runs to 17 residues. Per germline, CDR1 MNHEY and CDR2 SVGEGT. Trimming cost V 0 bases and J 3 bases, with 14 bases left between them. For the CDR3, the DNA is TGTGCCAGCAGTTACTCGGAAGCGGCGGGGTACACCGGGGAGCTGTTTTTT. It encodes CASSYSEAAGYTGELFF.

CDR3 bases: TGTGCCAGCAGCTCAGACATGAGCTCCTACAATGAGCAGTTCTTC. Translating gives CASSSDMSSYNEQFF. The chain joins TRBV7-7 to TRBJ2-1; D uncertain. Germline CDR1 reads SSHAT; CDR2 reads FNYEAQ (reference sequence). V dropped 4 bases and J dropped 0 bases, with 10 bases sitting between them. The CDR3 contains 15 residues.

The rearrangement links TRBV24-1 to TRBJ2-1, with 9 bases identical to TRBD1. The length of the CDR3 is 15 residues. The trim removed 5 bases at V and 3 bases at J, leaving 4 bases unmatched. Germline V gene lookup returns CDR1 KGHDR and CDR2 SFDVKD. CDR3 sequence reads: CATSGTGAVYNEQFF. CDR3 sequence (DNA): TGTGCCACCAGTGGGACAGGGGCGGTCTACAATGAGCAGTTCTTC.

This clone appeared a single time. The rearrangement joins TRBV3-1 (or the pseudogene TRBV3-2) to TRBJ2-1; D gene ambiguous. Trimming stripped 5 bases from V and 4 bases from J, with 21 bases between. Germline assignment: CDR1 LGHDT and CDR2 YNNKEL (reference sequence). This CDR3 contains 17 residues. The CDR3 reads CASSDDDEEPKYNEQFF. The CDR3, as DNA: TGTGCCAGCAGCGACGACGATGAGGAACCCAAGTACAATGAGCAGTTCTTC.

The rearrangement joins TRBV29-1 to TRBJ2-7, with 10 bases identical to TRBD2. The CDR3 consists of 14 residues. V lost 6 bases to trimming and J lost 2 bases; unmatched junction nucleotides: 7. The germline gives CDR1 SQVTM, CDR2 ANQGSEA. CDR3 DNA sequence: TGCAGCGTCCCAAGAGCGGGGGGGACCTACGAGCAGTACTTC. This encodes CSVPRAGGTYEQYF.

The chain has TRBV2 and TRBJ2-5, with 9 bases that match TRBD2. V lost 4 bases to trimming and J lost 5 bases; unmatched junction nucleotides: 5. Per the germline V gene, CDR1 is SNHLY and CDR2 is FYNNEI. CDR3 length: 14 amino acids. The chain's CDR3 is CASSAREGRETQYF. The CDR3 DNA reads as TGTGCCAGCAGTGCGCGGGAGGGCCGGGAGACCCAGTACTTC.

The rearrangement links TRBV7-2 to TRBJ1-1; 8 bases fit TRBD1. V lost 10 bases and J lost 7; bases outside the gene matches: 17. This CDR3 comprises 15 residues. Germline CDR1 is SGHTA and CDR2 is FQGNSA. This CDR3 is CAKKPPGQDGLEAFF. The CDR3 DNA follows: TGTGCCAAGAAACCGCCGGGACAGGATGGGCTTGAAGCTTTCTTT.

The DNA for the CDR3 is TGTGCCAGTGGGGACAGCACTGGAAACACCATATATTTT. It encodes CASGDSTGNTIYF. The gene calls are TRBV6-6 and TRBJ1-3, with 7 positions matching TRBD1. Germline CDR1 MNHNY, CDR2 SVGAGI (reference sequence). CDR3 length: 13 residues. V lost 9 bases, J lost 2 bases, and 4 bases stayed unmatched.

The chain has TRBV3-1 (or the pseudogene TRBV3-2) and TRBJ2-1, with D unclear. From germline, CDR1 is LGHDT and CDR2 YNNKEL (reference sequence). This CDR3 comprises 15 residues. V shed 1 base and J shed 1 base, with 8 bases lying between them. CDR3 in DNA: TGTGCCAGCAGCCAAGCAGCAGGATCCTACAATGAGCAGTTCTTC. This translates into CASSQAAGSYNEQFF.

The V and J genes are TRBV6-1 and TRBJ1-5; D not certain. The V end lost 3 bases, the J end lost 5 bases, and 17 bases lay between the germline ends. The germline V gene has CDR1 MNHNS and CDR2 SASEGT. This CDR3 region has 16 residues. The CDR3 spells CASSDSRARGHQPQHF. CDR3 DNA sequence: TGTGCCAGCAGTGATAGTCGGGCACGAGGGCATCAGCCCCAGCATTTT.

The chain employs TRBV5-1 and TRBJ2-7; 7 bases map to TRBD1. Germline CDR1 SGHRS, CDR2 YFSETQ. The CDR3 is 14 residues long. V lost 5 bases to trimming and J lost 3 bases; unmatched junction nucleotides: 8. The CDR3 DNA sequence: TGCGCCAGCAGACTACAGGGGCCTAACTACGAGCAGTACTTC. The encoded protein is CASRLQGPNYEQYF.

V and J are TRBV5-1 and TRBJ2-7; D perhaps matches TRBD2 (5 bases). V lost 0 bases to trimming and J lost 0 bases, with 10 bases between them. The V gene's germline CDR1 is SGHRS and CDR2 YFSETQ. CDR3 length: 15 amino acids. CDR3 protein: CASSLEVGSSYEQYF. The CDR3 DNA is TGCGCCAGCAGCTTGGAAGTGGGGAGCTCCTACGAGCAGTACTTC.

This chain joins TRBV6-5 and TRBJ2-7; a weak D match, TRBD2 (5 bases). CDR3 length: 15 amino acids. Germline V gene lookup returns CDR1 MNHEY and CDR2 SVGAGI. V lost 2 bases to trimming and J lost 2 bases, with 13 bases between them. CDR3 region: CASSYPMRTPYEQYF. CDR3 coding DNA: TGTGCCAGCAGTTACCCCATGAGGACTCCCTACGAGCAGTACTTC.

This clone appeared once. The rearrangement links TRBV19 to TRBJ2-1; 10 nucleotides match TRBD1. Germline V lookup: CDR1 LNHDA, CDR2 SQIVND (reference sequence). Trimming cost V 6 bases and J 8 bases; bases outside gene matches: 10. This CDR3 is built from 15 residues. Written as DNA, the CDR3 is TGTGCCAGTAGAAGCAGACAGGGGGCTAGGTATGAGCAGTTCTTC. It encodes CASRSRQGARYEQFF.

This clone showed up just once. This rearrangement joins TRBV19 to TRBJ2-5; TRBD2 aligns across 10 bases. V dropped 4 bases and J dropped 3; count of bases not matched to a gene: 2. CDR3 size: 14 residues. CDR1 is LNHDA and CDR2 is SQIVND in the germline V gene (reference sequence). Here the CDR3 DNA reads TGTGCCAGTAGTACCGGACTAGCGGAAGAGACCCAGTACTTC. Its protein is CASSTGLAEETQYF.

CDR3 in DNA: TGTGCCAGTAGTATAAGTGAGGGAGTTCAAGAGACCCAGTACTTC. It translates to CASSISEGVQETQYF. The chain carries TRBV19 and TRBJ2-5; D is perhaps TRBD2 (5 bases). The length of the CDR3 is 15 residues. Trimming took off 2 bases at V and 2 bases at J, with 12 bases between the two ends. Per the germline V gene, CDR1 is LNHDA and CDR2 is SQIVND (reference sequence).

The chain has TRBV19 and TRBJ2-7; D remains unclear. The length of the CDR3 is 13 residues. Germline V gene data show CDR1 as LNHDA and CDR2 as SQIVND (reference sequence). The V gene lost 3 bases and the J gene lost 3 bases, with 9 bases spanning the gap. In DNA form, the CDR3 reads TGTGCCAGTAGTATCGCGGCTAGCTACGAGCAGTACTTC. Translated: CASSIAASYEQYF.

The rearrangement links TRBV19 to TRBJ2-7, with D unresolved. The V gene's germline CDR1 is LNHDA and CDR2 SQIVND (reference sequence). V was trimmed by 0 bases and J by 4 bases, leaving 19 bases between them. The CDR3 is 17 amino acids. DNA for the CDR3: TGTGCCAGTAGTATAGATCATTCTGGCTACGCGGAATACGAGCAGTACTTC. This encodes CASSIDHSGYAEYEQYF.